The 28 T cell receptor beta chains listed next were all sequenced from one sample in a study of cytomegalovirus exposure and HLA in healthy donors. Sequenced by immunoSEQ multiplex PCR; TCRdb stores in-frame clones only, minus some. The table shows 200,000 to 300,000 clones, with around 87% occurring only once. The sequenced sample was PBMCs. The receptors originated from a woman in her twenties or thirties in good health and CMV-seropositive.

J is TRBJ2-5 and V is TRBV19, with 11 nucleotides matching TRBD1. Germline values: CDR1 LNHDA, CDR2 SQIVND (reference sequence). The V and J ends lost 4 bases and 1 base, in that order; junction bases with no gene match: 8. The CDR3 sequence is 17 residues long. The CDR3 loop is CASSKQPGTGGQETQYF. CDR3 in DNA: TGTGCCAGTAGTAAGCAACCCGGGACAGGGGGCCAAGAGACCCAGTACTTC.

The chain uses TRBV5-4 and TRBJ2-2; TRBD2 agrees at 10 bases. CDR1 and CDR2 from the germline V gene are SGHNT and YYREEE (reference sequence). The trim removed 1 base at V and 8 bases at J, leaving 5 bases unmatched. The CDR3 totals 15 residues. CDR3 coding DNA: TGTGCCAGCAGCTTGAGCGGGAGGGCCACAGGGGAGCTGTTTTTT. Protein: CASSLSGRATGELFF.

This clone was found once. This chain joins TRBV11-3 and TRBJ2-7; TRBD2 agrees at 10 bases. With V trimmed by 5 bases and J by 3 bases, 10 bases remained unmatched. The CDR3 contains 16 residues. The V gene's germline CDR1 is SGHNT and CDR2 YENEEA. CDR3 protein: CASSQPLAGEDYEQYF. CDR3 coding DNA: TGTGCCAGCAGCCAACCCCTAGCGGGGGAGGACTACGAGCAGTACTTC.

This chain links TRBV13 with TRBJ2-1, with 8 positions matching TRBD2. The CDR3 loop spans 14 amino acids. From germline, CDR1 is PRHDT and CDR2 FYEKMQ (reference sequence). The trim removed 5 bases at V and 6 bases at J, leaving 6 bases unmatched. In nucleotides, the CDR3 is TGTGCCAGCAGCCCTGGACTAGCCGGCAATGAGCAGTTCTTC. This gives the protein CASSPGLAGNEQFF.

V and J are TRBV11-3 and TRBJ1-2; 7 bases are shared with TRBD1. This CDR3 region has 15 residues. CDR1 is SGHNT and CDR2 is YENEEA in the germline V gene. With 1 base clipped from V and 6 bases from J, the junction kept 8 bases outside the gene matches. Written as DNA, the CDR3 is TGTGCCAGCAGCTTAGTCCGGGACAGCCTAGATGGCTACACCTTC. It translates to CASSLVRDSLDGYTF.

CDR3 amino acids: CASSSRAGGYEQYF. The CDR3, as DNA: TGTGCCAGCAGCTCGAGGGCAGGGGGTTACGAGCAGTACTTC. This chain uses TRBV5-4 with TRBJ2-7, with 7 bases identical to TRBD1. This CDR3 comprises 14 residues. V trimming: 3 bases; J trimming: 4 bases; junction bases outside the gene matches: 7. CDR1 is SGHNT, CDR2 YYREEE, per germline (reference sequence).

This chain links TRBV11-3 with TRBJ1-1; possibly TRBD1 for D (6 bases). The V and J ends lost 0 bases and 10 bases respectively, with 12 bases between them. The V gene's germline CDR1 is SGHNT and CDR2 YENEEA. The CDR3 has 13 amino acids. Here the CDR3 DNA reads TGTGCCAGCAGCTTAGAAGGGGGATTCGTAGCTTTCTTT. It encodes CASSLEGGFVAFF.

This sequence joins TRBV5-1 and TRBJ1-1, with a weak D call TRBD1 (5 bases). Germline values: CDR1 SGHRS, CDR2 YFSETQ. V shed 0 bases and J shed 4 bases, with 16 bases lying between them. The CDR3 runs to 16 residues. Here the CDR3 DNA reads TGCGCCAGCAGCTTGGCGGTACTTCAGGGTGGCACTGAAGCTTTCTTT. Translation: CASSLAVLQGGTEAFF.

The chain couples TRBV7-8 to TRBJ1-2, with 11 bases identical to TRBD1. CDR1 is SGHVS, CDR2 FQNEAQ, per germline. The ends lost 8 bases at V and 8 bases at J; junction bases unmatched: 7. This CDR3 comprises 13 residues. CDR3 in DNA: TGTGCCAGCCGGACAGGGGGCTCAGGGGGCTACACCTTC. Protein product: CASRTGGSGGYTF.

This chain joins TRBV29-1 and TRBJ1-5; weak D call: TRBD1 (5 bases). Per germline, CDR1 SQVTM and CDR2 ANQGSEA. Deletions cut 7 bases from V and 2 bases from J, with 15 bases between. The CDR3 totals 14 residues. This CDR3 is CSEKQGDGNQPQHF. CDR3 nucleotide sequence: TGCAGCGAGAAGCAGGGTGACGGCAATCAGCCCCAGCATTTT.

This clone was recorded only once. V gene TRBV27 combines with J gene TRBJ2-2, with TRBD1 matching 7 bases. The trim removed 6 bases at V and 2 bases at J, leaving 12 bases unmatched. The CDR3 is made up of 17 amino acids. CDR1 and CDR2 (germline): MNHEY, SMNVEV (reference sequence). This CDR3 is CASRTTSWDSNTGELFF. CDR3 coding DNA: TGTGCCAGCAGGACCACTTCCTGGGACAGTAACACCGGGGAGCTGTTTTTT.

This rearrangement joins TRBV5-1 to TRBJ2-3, with 9 bases aligning to TRBD1. CDR1 and CDR2 from the germline V gene are SGHRS and YFSETQ. V lost 0 bases and J lost 5; bases outside the gene matches: 7. The CDR3 covers 16 residues. In DNA, the CDR3 is TGCGCCAGCAGCTTGGTTACAGGGGGCGAAATAGATACGCAGTATTTT. Translation: CASSLVTGGEIDTQYF.

This clone has a handful of counts. The gene calls are TRBV30 and TRBJ2-7, with TRBD1 matching 9 bases. The germline gives CDR1 GTSNPN, CDR2 SVGIG (reference sequence). Unmatched junction bases numbered 12, after V lost 5 bases and J lost 10 bases. The CDR3 length is 13 residues. The CDR3 reads CAWSGDRGMKQYF. Written as DNA, the CDR3 is TGTGCCTGGTCCGGCGACAGGGGGATGAAACAGTACTTC.

This rearrangement joins TRBV18 to TRBJ2-2, with 8 bases aligning to TRBD2. The CDR3 totals 16 residues. Germline V gene sequence: CDR1 KGHSH, CDR2 LQKENI. V lost 1 base to trimming and J lost 7 bases; unmatched junction nucleotides: 8. Here the CDR3 reads CASSPLAGGMDGELFF. The CDR3 DNA sequence: TGTGCCAGCTCACCACTTGCGGGAGGCATGGACGGGGAGCTGTTTTTT.

This clone was detected only once. The chain carries TRBV15 and TRBJ1-5; D perhaps matches TRBD1 (5 bases). The CDR3 is made up of 15 amino acids. CDR1 LNHNV and CDR2 YYDKDF come from the germline V gene (reference sequence). Deletions cut 2 bases from V and 5 bases from J, with 13 bases between. In DNA form, the CDR3 reads TGTGCCACCAGCAGATTCGACAGAGACTATCAGCCCCAGCATTTT. The encoded protein is CATSRFDRDYQPQHF.

The chain links TRBV27 to TRBJ1-1; 9 positions match TRBD1. The CDR3 has 16 amino acids. Per germline, CDR1 MNHEY and CDR2 SMNVEV (reference sequence). Unmatched junction bases numbered 9, after V lost 6 bases and J lost 1 base. The CDR3 is CASSPGTGKWNTEAFF. CDR3 in DNA: TGTGCCAGCAGCCCCGGGACAGGGAAGTGGAACACTGAAGCTTTCTTT.

The chain couples TRBV5-1 to TRBJ1-4, with TRBD1 matching 7 bases. The CDR3 is 15 residues long. V dropped 3 bases and J dropped 4; count of bases not matched to a gene: 6. The germline V gene has CDR1 SGHRS and CDR2 YFSETQ. CDR3 nucleotides: TGCGCCAGCAGCTCCTGGGACAGTTTTAATGAAAAACTGTTTTTT. It codes for CASSSWDSFNEKLFF.

The chain has TRBV7-3 and TRBJ2-6; D is perhaps TRBD1 (6 bases). Germline values: CDR1 SGHTA, CDR2 FQGTGA. V lost 0 bases and J 0 bases, leaving 6 bases between the germline ends. This CDR3 region has 16 residues. The CDR3 here is CASSLTGGSGANVLTF. CDR3 DNA sequence: TGTGCCAGCAGCTTAACAGGGGGCTCTGGGGCCAACGTCCTGACTTTC. The full variable domain, in which reference TRBV7-3 and TRBJ2-6 provide the parts outside the CDR3, is GAGVSQTPSNKVTEKGKYVELRCDPISGHTALYWYRQSLGQGPEFLIYFQGTGAADDSGLPNDRFFAVRPEGSVSTLKIQRTERGDSAVYLCASSLTGGSGANVLTFGAGSRLTVL.

This CDR3 reads CASSPSGSRINEQFF. The CDR3 DNA is TGTGCCAGCAGCCCGAGCGGGAGTCGGATCAATGAGCAGTTCTTC. The chain is built from TRBV5-4 and TRBJ2-1; 8 bases map to TRBD2. CDR1 and CDR2 from the germline V gene are SGHNT and YYREEE (reference sequence). J was trimmed by 6 bases and V by 4 bases; bases with no gene match: 9. This CDR3 has 15 amino acids.

The gene calls are TRBV10-1 and TRBJ2-5, with a weak D call TRBD2 (6 bases). There are 14 residues in the CDR3. Trimming left V 0 bases short and J 7 bases short, with 12 bases between. Germline lookup yields CDR1 WNHNN and CDR2 SYGVQD (reference sequence). DNA of the CDR3: TGCGCCAGCAGTGAGTCTGGCGGAGGGGCGACCCAGTACTTC. As protein: CASSESGGGATQYF.

V is TRBV2 and J is TRBJ2-7; 8 bases are shared with TRBD1. The CDR3 consists of 15 residues. Germline-derived CDR1 and CDR2 are SNHLY and FYNNEI. Trimming cost V 5 bases and J 2 bases; bases outside gene matches: 8. The CDR3 region has the DNA TGTGCCAGCAGTCTAGGACAGGGACAAACCTACGAGCAGTACTTC. Its translation is CASSLGQGQTYEQYF.

This chain connects TRBV20-1 to TRBJ2-3; D uncertain. Looked up from germline, CDR1 is DFQATT and CDR2 is SNEGSKA (reference sequence). This CDR3 comprises 11 residues. Trimming cost V 2 bases and J 6 bases, with 6 bases left between them. The CDR3 bases are TGCAGTGCTAGATTACTGGATACGCAGTATTTT. This sequence encodes CSARLLDTQYF.

This clone came up once. The V and J genes are TRBV12-5 and TRBJ2-1, with D perhaps TRBD2 (6 bases). Trimming left V 6 bases short and J 5 bases short, with 14 bases between. Germline V gene sequence: CDR1 LGHNT, CDR2 FRNRAP. The CDR3 is made up of 14 amino acids. The CDR3 loop reads CASGPGLVHNEQFF. CDR3 nucleotide sequence: TGTGCTAGTGGACCGGGACTCGTACACAATGAGCAGTTCTTC.

This clone appeared once. The chain couples TRBV10-2 to TRBJ1-4, with D tentatively TRBD1 (6 bases). The CDR3 is made up of 15 amino acids. Germline loops: CDR1 WSHSY, CDR2 SAAADI. The V end was cut by 6 bases, the J end by 10 bases, with 21 bases between. The DNA of the CDR3 is TGCGCCAGCAGACCCGGGCAGGGGATGTTTGGAAAACTGTTTTTT. Translating it yields CASRPGQGMFGKLFF.

The rearrangement links TRBV19 to TRBJ1-5; D not certain. V was cut by 3 bases and J by 0 bases, with 9 bases left in between. This CDR3 has 15 residues. Germline V gene sequence: CDR1 LNHDA, CDR2 SQIVND (reference sequence). The CDR3 region is CASSIPGYSNQPQHF. The CDR3 coding sequence is TGTGCCAGTAGTATTCCGGGTTATAGCAATCAGCCCCAGCATTTT.

The chain links TRBV27 to TRBJ2-1; 15 positions agree with TRBD2. V dropped 5 bases and J dropped 2; count of bases not matched to a gene: 10. The CDR3 extends over 19 amino acids. Germline V gene data show CDR1 as MNHEY and CDR2 as SMNVEV (reference sequence). In DNA, the CDR3 is TGTGCCAGCAGTCCGCTTCGGACTAGCGGGAGGGCCGCCTACAATGAGCAGTTCTTC. Amino acids: CASSPLRTSGRAAYNEQFF.

The chain uses TRBV7-9 and TRBJ1-1; 7 positions match TRBD1. This CDR3 is 16 amino acids long. Germline assignment: CDR1 SEHNR and CDR2 FQNEAQ (reference sequence). The CDR3 region has the DNA TGTGCTACCCCCCGGACAGGCGGCAGGGTTGGCACTGAAGCTTTCTTT. This translates into CATPRTGGRVGTEAFF.

The chain employs TRBV28 and TRBJ2-2; D perhaps matches TRBD2 (6 bases). CDR1 is MDHEN, CDR2 SYDVKM, per germline. CDR3 length equals 13 residues. Trimming removed 9 bases from V and 0 bases from J, with 8 bases in between. The CDR3 DNA reads as TGTGCCAGTAGCGGAACGAACACCGGGGAGCTGTTTTTT. Translated: CASSGTNTGELFF.